This T cell receptor beta chain was identified during a study of T-cell reconstitution after alpha-beta-depleted transplantation in children. Unique molecular identifiers were built into the TCRbeta library. TCRdb used MiXCR to reprocess the PCR reads, holding one entry per CDR3 protein. The table records approximately 510,000 distinct CDR3 sequences, around 16% of them present only once. Germline V gene sequence: CDR1 SQVTM, CDR2 ANQGSEA. CDR3 size: 11 residues. With 6 bases clipped from V and 3 bases from J, the junction kept 2 bases outside the gene matches. This clonotype showed up just a few times.

Sequenced here: PBMCs from the stem cell graft donor, sampled from the stem cell graft. This sequence originates from a human donor who donated a stem cell graft to a child with acute lymphoblastic leukemia. The chain couples TRBV29-1 to TRBJ2-7; TRBD1 agrees at 7 bases. The CDR3 region has the DNA TGCAGCGTCCGGGACAGCTACGAGCAGTACTTC. This sequence encodes CSVRDSYEQYF.